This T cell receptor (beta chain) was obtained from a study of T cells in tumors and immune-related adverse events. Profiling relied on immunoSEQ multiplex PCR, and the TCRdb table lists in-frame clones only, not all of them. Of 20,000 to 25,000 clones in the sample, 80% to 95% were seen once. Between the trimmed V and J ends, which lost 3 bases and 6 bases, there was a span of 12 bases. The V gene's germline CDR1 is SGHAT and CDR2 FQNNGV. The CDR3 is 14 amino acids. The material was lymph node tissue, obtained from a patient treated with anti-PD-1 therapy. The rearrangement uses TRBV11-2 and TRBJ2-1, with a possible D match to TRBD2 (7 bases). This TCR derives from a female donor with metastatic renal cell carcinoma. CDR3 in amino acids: CASSFGGRFNEQFF. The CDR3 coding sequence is TGTGCCAGCAGCTTCGGGGGGCGCTTCAATGAGCAGTTCTTC.